One T cell receptor beta chain is described in this entry. No antigen is known for it. The CDR3 loop spans 13 amino acids. Losses at the gene ends were 2 bases for V and 6 bases for J; bases not matched to a gene: 3. The germline gives CDR1 KGHSH, CDR2 LQKENI. This sample was taken from a study of cytomegalovirus exposure and HLA in healthy donors. The primer mix had 60 Vbeta and 13 Jbeta primers. Sequencing was performed with immunoSEQ multiplex PCR; in TCRdb, only in-frame clones are kept and a portion is missing. The sample yields 200,000 or so clones, around 77% seen once. Study-wide points: Reports indicated that the classifier achieved high specificity and sensitivity in diagnosing cytomegalovirus status. Highest at DRB1 and lowest at HLA-C, TCR association rates differed among HLA loci in a later analysis. Sequences of the TCR beta chain were said to predict the HLA-A and HLA-B alleles of most subjects accurately. According to a later analysis, most TCR beta chains associated with CMV appeared HLA-restricted.

The genes are TRBV18 and TRBJ2-7; 8 bases agree with TRBD1. The TCR sequence derives from a woman between 25 and 40 years old in good health and CMV-seronegative. The sample consisted of PBMCs. The CDR3 loop reads CASSPDRGSEQYF. DNA of the CDR3: TGTGCCAGCTCACCAGACAGGGGTAGCGAGCAGTACTTC. Full variable domain (rest looked up from reference TRBV18 and TRBJ2-7): NAGVMQNPRHLVRRRGQEARLRCSPMKGHSHVYWYRQLPEEGLKFMVYLQKENIIDESGMPKERFSAEFPKEGPSILRIQQVVRGDSAAYFCASSPDRGSEQYFGPGTRLTVT.